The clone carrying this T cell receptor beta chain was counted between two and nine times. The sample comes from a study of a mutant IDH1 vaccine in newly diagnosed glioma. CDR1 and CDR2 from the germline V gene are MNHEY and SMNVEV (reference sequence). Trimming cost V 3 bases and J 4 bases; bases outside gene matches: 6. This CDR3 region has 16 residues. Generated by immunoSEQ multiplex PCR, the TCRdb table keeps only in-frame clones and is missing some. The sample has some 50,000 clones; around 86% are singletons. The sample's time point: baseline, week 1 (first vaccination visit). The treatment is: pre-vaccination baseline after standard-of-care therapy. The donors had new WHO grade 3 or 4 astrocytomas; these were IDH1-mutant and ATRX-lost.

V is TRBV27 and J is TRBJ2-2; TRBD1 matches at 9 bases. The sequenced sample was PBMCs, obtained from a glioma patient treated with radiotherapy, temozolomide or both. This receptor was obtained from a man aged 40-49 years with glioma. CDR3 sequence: CASSFGTGSITGELFF. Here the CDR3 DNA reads TGTGCCAGCAGTTTCGGGACAGGGTCGATCACCGGGGAGCTGTTTTTT.